Given below is one T cell receptor beta chain in context. MiXCR, applied by TCRdb to the 5' RACE reads, yields one record per CDR3 protein. The sample lists around 600,000 distinct CDR3 sequences, approximately 13% occurring once. This entry belongs to a study of T cells after yellow fever vaccination. The source was PBMCs, collected on the day of the yellow fever booster vaccination. The receptor comes from a man aged 30 to 45 who received the YFV17D yellow fever vaccine.

CDR3: CASSQGTGRNEQFF. CDR3 bases: TGTGCCAGCAGCCAAGGGACAGGGCGGAATGAGCAGTTCTTC. V gene TRBV3-1 combines with J gene TRBJ2-1; 8 positions match TRBD1. V shed 1 base and J 7 bases; nucleotides not matched to a gene: 3. Germline CDR1 LGHDT, CDR2 YNNKEL (reference sequence). This CDR3 contains 14 residues.